The following is a T cell receptor beta chain sequence with its context. These data belong to a study of blood T cell repertoires in COVID-19. Across the whole study: Researchers got acute and convalescent COVID-19 samples from the United States, Italy and Spain. PBMCs, B-cell-depleted T cells, or T cells provided the cDNA or gDNA that made up the material.

Only in-frame clones appear in the TCRdb table, and some are missing; sequencing was by immunoSEQ multiplex PCR. Altogether roughly 250,000 clones are present, about nine tenths being singletons, with the ten largest covering about 3%. Grouping used clinical history reported by participants in a survey and questionnaire. Each recovered donor of Cohort 3 presented with two negative PCRs, clearance, or symptom resolution. The material sequenced was PBMCs or T cells enriched from blood (not recorded which). The clonotype comes from a woman aged 45-65 years who had recovered from COVID-19.

The CDR3 bases are TGTGCCAGCAGTTTTGAGACAGTTAAGGGGCCCCAGCATTTT. Its protein product is CASSFETVKGPQHF. The rearrangement joins TRBV28 to TRBJ1-5; weak D call: TRBD1 (5 bases). V lost 3 bases to trimming and J lost 9 bases, with 15 bases between them. The CDR3 has 14 residues. From germline, CDR1 is MDHEN and CDR2 SYDVKM.